The 32 T cell receptor beta chains given below trace back to one sample, sequenced in a study of regulatory T cells in long-lasting Graves disease. The time point is: newly diagnosed GD, antithyroid drugs for less than 3 months. Researchers made the TCR library from RNA that was extracted from PBMCs. Construction of TCR beta libraries relied on iRepertoire HTBI primers and on Arm-PCR targeting CDR3 regions. TCRdb processed the multiplex PCR reads anew with MiXCR; each CDR3 protein has one entry. Of 450,000 to 600,000 distinct CDR3 sequences detected, approximately 13% appear once; the ten largest clones hold roughly 9.7%. These sequences were also reported in another study, on T cells in Graves' hyperthyroidism and ophthalmopathy.

This specimen was peripheral blood mononuclear cells (PBMCs), taken at new diagnosis, from a patient treated with antithyroid drugs. The receptors come from a man younger than 40 with Graves disease.

This clonotype was counted many times. The V and J genes are TRBV12-3 or TRBV12-4 and TRBJ2-2; TRBD2 is a possible D gene (5 bases). The length of the CDR3 is 14 residues. V lost 6 bases and J lost 4, with 12 bases in between. CDR3 nucleotides: TGTGCCAGCAGCCTAGCCGGGATCACCGGGGAGCTGTTTTTT. Translated, it gives CASSLAGITGELFF.

This clonotype was observed a few times. One end of the junction fails to match germline, which may point to a read error. This chain links TRBV6-4 with TRBJ2-5; D ambiguous. This CDR3 contains 17 residues. Germline V gene lookup returns CDR1 MRHNA and CDR2 SNTAGT. The CDR3, as DNA: TGTGCCAGCGGCTCCGTCCTTCCGGTAGCCGGTCAAGGGACCCAGTACTTC. Residues: CASGSVLPVAGQGTQYF.

This clonotype was recorded at least ten times. The chain links TRBV29-1 to TRBJ2-7; unclear D gene. Germline CDR1 is SQVTM and CDR2 is ANQGSEA. This CDR3 has 12 amino acids. V dropped 4 bases and J dropped 4 bases, with 11 bases sitting between them. CDR3 protein: CSVVTEAYEQYF. The CDR3 DNA reads TGCAGCGTTGTTACAGAAGCTTACGAGCAGTACTTC.

This clonotype came up many times. This chain joins TRBV3-1 and TRBJ2-7, with D unresolved. Germline lookup yields CDR1 LGHDT and CDR2 YNNKEL (reference sequence). Trimming took off 3 bases at V and 3 bases at J, with 6 bases between the two ends. The length of the CDR3 is 12 residues. Written as DNA, the CDR3 is TGTGCCAGCAGCCAGAATTTCTACGAGCAGTACTTC. Translation gives CASSQNFYEQYF.

This clonotype was seen repeatedly, ten times or more. Here the CDR3 DNA reads TGTGCCAGCAGCTATTCCGGGACTAGCGGGACGAAAGAGACCCAGTACTTC. Protein product: CASSYSGTSGTKETQYF. V is TRBV11-2 and J is TRBJ2-5, with 13 bases identical to TRBD2. CDR1 is SGHAT, CDR2 FQNNGV, per germline. V was clipped by 4 bases and J by 3 bases; unmatched bases: 8. CDR3 length: 17 amino acids.

This clonotype was seen at least ten times. The chain recombines TRBV5-1 with TRBJ1-2; TRBD1 aligns across 12 bases. Germline lookup yields CDR1 SGHRS and CDR2 YFSETQ. V dropped 7 bases and J dropped 2; count of bases not matched to a gene: 6. There are 15 residues in the CDR3. The CDR3 DNA reads as TGCGCCAGCGGGGGGACAGGGGGCGCAAACTATGGCTACACCTTC. Translation: CASGGTGGANYGYTF.

This chain links TRBV4-1 with TRBJ1-4, with D tentatively TRBD1 (5 bases). Trimming pared 1 base from V and 7 bases from J, leaving 10 bases between. CDR1 and CDR2 (germline): MGHRA, YSYEKL. CDR3 length: 14 amino acids. The CDR3 sequence is CASSQGQRGEKLFF. The CDR3 DNA sequence: TGCGCCAGCAGCCAAGGACAAAGGGGTGAAAAACTGTTTTTT.

Only a few counts were recorded for this clonotype. The chain joins TRBV27 to TRBJ2-7; 9 bases are a match to TRBD2. V lost 5 bases, J lost 4 bases, and 9 bases stayed unmatched. CDR3 length: 15 residues. Germline CDR1 reads MNHEY; CDR2 reads SMNVEV (reference sequence). DNA for the CDR3: TGTGCCAGCAGTCCTCTAGCGGGGAGGGGTTACGAGCAGTACTTC. Translation gives CASSPLAGRGYEQYF.

This CDR3 reads CASSQMGGEPQHF. CDR3 bases: TGTGCCAGCAGCCAAATGGGAGGGGAGCCCCAGCATTTT. The genes are TRBV3-1 and TRBJ1-5, with D perhaps TRBD1 (5 bases). The CDR3 has 13 residues. V was cut by 2 bases and J by 8 bases, with 10 bases left in between. Germline values: CDR1 LGHDT, CDR2 YNNKEL (reference sequence).

The V call is TRBV4-1, the J call TRBJ2-7; D gene ambiguous. The germline V and J ends were trimmed by 0 bases and 2 bases, with 14 bases remaining between them. The CDR3 is made up of 16 amino acids. The germline V gene encodes CDR1 MGHRA and CDR2 YSYEKL. CDR3 sequence reads: CASSQEIMHPAYEQYF. CDR3 coding DNA: TGCGCCAGCAGCCAAGAGATCATGCACCCCGCCTACGAGCAGTACTTC.

A few counts support this clonotype. The chain carries TRBV15 and TRBJ2-1, with TRBD2 matching over 7 bases. The CDR3 has 16 amino acids. V shed 4 bases, J shed 6 bases, and the junction held 12 bases outside the gene matches. Per germline, CDR1 LNHNV and CDR2 YYDKDF (reference sequence). The DNA for the CDR3 is TGTGCCACCAGCACCCCAAGGGCTAGCGGATCCAATGAGCAGTTCTTC. This gives the protein CATSTPRASGSNEQFF.

This clonotype came up a few times. J is TRBJ2-1 and V is TRBV6-9, with D possibly matching TRBD2 (6 bases). The CDR3 has 15 amino acids. V lost 3 bases and J 4 bases, leaving 13 bases between the germline ends. Germline CDR1 and CDR2: MNHGY and SVAAGI. The CDR3 reads CASSYGSQAYNEQFF. CDR3 in DNA: TGTGCCAGCAGTTACGGGAGTCAGGCTTACAATGAGCAGTTCTTC.

With respect to this clonotype: A much larger clone differs by one base, so this may be a read error. This chain connects TRBV30 to TRBJ1-5; D possibly corresponds to TRBD1 (6 bases). The CDR3 length is 13 residues. The V and J ends lost 5 bases and 3 bases respectively, with 11 bases between them. The germline gives CDR1 GTSNPN, CDR2 SVGIG (reference sequence). The CDR3 DNA reads as TGTGCCTGGGCCTCGGGGGCCAATCAGCCCCAGCATTTT. Encoded protein: CAWASGANQPQHF.

This clonotype was observed at least ten times. The chain has TRBV2 and TRBJ1-2; D is uncertain. This CDR3 comprises 12 residues. The V and J ends lost 5 bases and 0 bases respectively, with 4 bases between them. Germline assignment: CDR1 SNHLY and CDR2 FYNNEI. The CDR3 DNA is TGTGCCAGCAGTTACACTAACTATGGCTACACCTTC. Its protein is CASSYTNYGYTF.

The table lists this clonotype with a few counts. V is TRBV10-3 and J is TRBJ1-6; D is undetermined. Per germline, CDR1 ENHRY and CDR2 SYGVKD. This CDR3 spans 13 amino acids. V was cut by 11 bases and J by 8 bases, with 16 bases left in between. The CDR3 protein is CAANSGRDSPLHF. The CDR3 nucleotides read TGTGCCGCCAACTCCGGTAGGGATTCACCCCTCCACTTT.

There are many counts of this clonotype. The chain joins TRBV10-3 to TRBJ1-2, with 10 bases fitting TRBD1. The CDR3 loop spans 15 amino acids. The junction had 10 bases not matched to a gene; V was cut back by 6 bases and J by 6 bases. Germline V gene sequence: CDR1 ENHRY, CDR2 SYGVKD. The CDR3 DNA follows: TGTGCCATCAGGTCTTGGACAGGGGGTTTGGATGGCTACACCTTC. This encodes CAIRSWTGGLDGYTF.

In its sample, this clonotype was seen many times. V usage is TRBV20-1 and J usage is TRBJ1-1; D uncertain. The CDR3 loop spans 13 amino acids. Trimming pared 4 bases from V and 1 base from J, leaving 10 bases between. The germline V gene has CDR1 DFQATT and CDR2 SNEGSKA (reference sequence). In DNA form, the CDR3 reads TGCAGTGCTACTCACCCTTCGAACACTGAAGCTTTCTTT. The encoded protein is CSATHPSNTEAFF.

This clonotype was observed many times. In DNA, the CDR3 is TGCGCCAGCAGCTTGGTGACGGCCTACAATGAGCAGTTCTTC. Translating gives CASSLVTAYNEQFF. The rearrangement uses TRBV5-1 and TRBJ2-1, with no clear D. Germline V gene lookup returns CDR1 SGHRS and CDR2 YFSETQ. The CDR3 extends over 14 amino acids. The V gene lost 0 bases and the J gene lost 2 bases, with 6 bases spanning the gap.

This clonotype occurred many times. This sequence joins TRBV24-1 and TRBJ1-5; tentative D call: TRBD1 (6 bases). V was trimmed by 2 bases and J by 1 base, leaving 20 bases between them. CDR1 is KGHDR, CDR2 SFDVKD, per germline. There are 19 residues in the CDR3. In DNA form, the CDR3 reads TGTGCCACCAGTGATTGCCGGGACAACCCTACCTGGAGCAATCAGCCCCAGCATTTT. The encoded protein is CATSDCRDNPTWSNQPQHF.

V gene TRBV20-1 combines with J gene TRBJ2-7; D is undetermined. V lost 0 bases, J lost 2 bases, and 11 bases lay in between. CDR1 DFQATT and CDR2 SNEGSKA come from the germline V gene (reference sequence). This CDR3 is built from 14 residues. The chain's CDR3 is CSARDAGPAYEQYF. The CDR3 region has the DNA TGCAGTGCTAGAGATGCCGGACCGGCCTACGAGCAGTACTTC.

This clonotype has at least ten counts. The V call is TRBV12-3 or TRBV12-4, the J call TRBJ1-2; 7 bases match TRBD1. This CDR3 spans 14 amino acids. V lost 3 bases, J lost 2 bases, and 3 bases stayed unmatched. CDR3 in amino acids: CASSFATGNYGYTF. In DNA form, the CDR3 reads TGTGCCAGCAGTTTTGCGACAGGGAACTATGGCTACACCTTC.

This clonotype was counted many times. The genes are TRBV28 and TRBJ2-7; 7 bases match TRBD1. Per germline, CDR1 MDHEN and CDR2 SYDVKM. The CDR3 is 14 residues long. Trimming at V came to 6 bases and at J to 3 bases, leaving 8 bases not matched to a gene. The CDR3 region is CASSSRTGSYEQYF. Written as DNA, the CDR3 is TGTGCCAGCAGCTCCCGGACAGGTAGCTACGAGCAGTACTTC.

This clonotype was observed at least ten times. This chain connects TRBV5-1 to TRBJ2-2, with D uncertain. The V and J ends lost 1 base and 7 bases respectively, with 14 bases between them. In germline, CDR1 is SGHRS, CDR2 YFSETQ. This CDR3 has 15 amino acids. The chain's CDR3 is CASSLNDRSGGELFF. The CDR3 DNA reads as TGCGCCAGCAGCTTGAATGATCGGTCCGGCGGGGAGCTGTTTTTT.

This clonotype was observed many times. The V call is TRBV6-2 or TRBV6-3, the J call TRBJ1-6, with unresolved D. The CDR3 covers 16 residues. Trimming took off 2 bases at V and 9 bases at J, with 17 bases between the two ends. The germline CDR1 and CDR2 sequences are MNHEY and SVGEGT. The DNA of the CDR3 is TGTGCCAGCAGTTACGGCGAGGCCATCCCGAGTTCACCCCTCCACTTT. This codes for CASSYGEAIPSSPLHF.

This rearrangement joins TRBV5-1 to TRBJ2-5, with 10 bases that match TRBD2. The ends lost 7 bases at V and 4 bases at J; junction bases unmatched: 10. CDR3 length: 15 residues. Germline values: CDR1 SGHRS, CDR2 YFSETQ. The CDR3 nucleotides read TGCGCCAGCTCGGCTAGCGGGAGTGGCGGAGAGACCCAGTACTTC. It encodes CASSASGSGGETQYF.

In its sample, this clonotype was seen many times. The V and J genes are TRBV27 and TRBJ2-3; possible D gene TRBD1, 6 bases. This CDR3 comprises 19 residues. The V gene lost 5 bases and the J gene lost 2 bases, with 26 bases spanning the gap. The germline CDR1 and CDR2 sequences are MNHEY and SMNVEV (reference sequence). Written as DNA, the CDR3 is TGTGCCAGCAGTATCCCAACCCAGGGGCCGTTAGGTTTCACAGATACGCAGTATTTT. It encodes CASSIPTQGPLGFTDTQYF.

This clonotype was seen repeatedly, ten times or more. The CDR3 coding sequence is TGTGCCAGCAAATTGGGATCTGGGGGAAGTCAGCCCCAGCATTTT. Encoded protein: CASKLGSGGSQPQHF. The V call is TRBV12-3 or TRBV12-4, the J call TRBJ1-5, with D perhaps TRBD1 (5 bases). This CDR3 has 15 amino acids. V lost 7 bases and J 6 bases, leaving 19 bases between the germline ends.

This clonotype has only a few counts. The chain is built from TRBV20-1 and TRBJ1-2; TRBD1 matches 7 bases. In germline, CDR1 is DFQATT, CDR2 SNEGSKA (reference sequence). J was trimmed by 0 bases and V by 2 bases; bases with no gene match: 3. CDR3 length: 14 amino acids. CDR3 sequence (DNA): TGCAGTGCTAGAAGGGGGCAGGCTAACTATGGCTACACCTTC. It yields the protein CSARRGQANYGYTF.

This clonotype was recorded many times. The chain carries TRBV7-8 and TRBJ2-5; perhaps TRBD1 as D (6 bases). Germline V gives CDR1 SGHVS, CDR2 FQNEAQ. CDR3 length: 14 amino acids. Trimming left V 1 base short and J 7 bases short, with 13 bases between. The CDR3, as DNA: TGTGCCAGCAGCTTAGACAGGGTAGTGGGGACCCAGTACTTC. Translated, it gives CASSLDRVVGTQYF.

V gene TRBV5-4 combines with J gene TRBJ2-7; D is perhaps TRBD1 or TRBD2 (5 bases each). CDR3 length: 13 residues. Germline CDR1 is SGHNT and CDR2 is YYREEE (reference sequence). V was trimmed by 7 bases and J by 5 bases, leaving 16 bases between them. In DNA form, the CDR3 reads TGTGCCAGCGGACGGGACGGCCGACACGAGCAGTACTTC. Translation: CASGRDGRHEQYF.

This clonotype was seen at least ten times. The chain carries TRBV20-1 and TRBJ1-6; TRBD1 matches 10 bases. V gave up 5 bases and J gave up 2 bases; unmatched junction bases: 6. From germline, CDR1 is DFQATT and CDR2 SNEGSKA (reference sequence). The CDR3 extends over 16 amino acids. CDR3 nucleotides: TGCAGTGCTCCCGACAGGGGGCCAGCCTATAATTCACCCCTCCACTTT. Amino acids: CSAPDRGPAYNSPLHF.

There are many counts of this clonotype. The chain uses TRBV28 and TRBJ2-7; D possibly matches TRBD1 or TRBD2 (6 bases each). The germline V gene encodes CDR1 MDHEN and CDR2 SYDVKM. The CDR3 sequence is 14 residues long. Trimming took off 6 bases at V and 5 bases at J, with 17 bases between the two ends. CDR3 sequence (DNA): TGTGCCAGCAGCCCAACAGGGAGGATCGACGAGCAGTACTTC. Encoded protein: CASSPTGRIDEQYF.